Here is one T cell receptor (beta chain) with its context. There are 15 residues in the CDR3. Trimming removed 1 base from V and 1 base from J; junction bases left unmatched: 1. Germline loops: CDR1 MNHNS, CDR2 SASEGT. TCRdb independently ran MiXCR on the PCR reads; one entry per CDR3 protein. The sample comprises around 1,400 distinct CDR3 sequences, approximately 45% of which are singletons, and more than 15% rests with the top ten. This specimen belongs to a study of immune characterization of retroperitoneal liposarcoma. The sequence came from a female donor with retroperitoneal liposarcoma. The specimen was tumor tissue. The chain combines TRBV6-1 with TRBJ2-1, with TRBD2 matching over 7 bases. Written as DNA, the CDR3 is TGTGCCAGCAGTGAAGAGCGGGATTCCTACAATGAGCAGTTCTTC. Its protein product is CASSEERDSYNEQFF.